This TCR beta chain is from a study of shared clonotypes between healthy human individuals. Whole-study findings and limits: Around 5% was the fraction of naive CD4 clonotypes found shared across a few donors. Clonotypes not shared had lower generation probabilities than those common to all four donors. The researchers took only blood, and tissue repertoires probably look different.

In regard to this clone: Its antigen is still unknown.

The protocol was immunoSEQ multiplex PCR, while the TCRdb copy is restricted to in-frame clones and leaves out a portion. The sample records 1,400,000 or so clones, approximately 98.5% being singletons. Trimming took off 3 bases at V and 6 bases at J, with 15 bases between the two ends. Germline loops: CDR1 MNHNS, CDR2 SASEGT. The CDR3 has 14 amino acids. The authors divided CD4+ cells into CD45RA+ naive and CD45RA-negative memory subsets. The chain couples TRBV6-1 to TRBJ2-7; D is perhaps TRBD1 or TRBD2 (5 bases each). Sequenced sample: naive CD4+ T cells sorted from blood. Specified subset: CD45RA+ positively selected. This TCR came from a man aged 25-45 years in good health. The CDR3: CASSDPWGWSEQYF. As DNA, the CDR3 is TGTGCCAGCAGTGACCCATGGGGGTGGTCCGAGCAGTACTTC.